This record covers a single T cell receptor (beta chain). Recruited during active infection, patients (from Seattle) were subsequently followed longitudinally. The data belong to a study of blood T cell repertoires in COVID-19. The wider study: The study drew acute and convalescent COVID-19 samples from the United States, Italy and Spain. Nucleic acid was either cDNA or gDNA, and it came from T cells, B-cell-depleted T cells, or PBMCs.

As processed by the authors: For nucleated cells, counts were estimated from reference gene primer amplification. TCRdb's copy holds only in-frame clones and misses some; the assay was immunoSEQ multiplex PCR. D and trimming come from the DNA, and the V and J calls and clone size come from that table. The profile covers fewer than 700,000 clones, with roughly nine tenths appearing a single time and roughly 8% taken by the ten largest. The CDR3 runs 15 residues. Germline V CDR1 and CDR2: SGHDT, YYEEEE. The V and J ends lost 4 bases and 0 bases respectively, with 14 bases between them. The TCR was taken from a woman aged 50 to 60 with COVID-19, enrolled during active disease. Sequencing used peripheral blood. The gene calls are TRBV5-6 and TRBJ2-7, with a tentative D call TRBD1 (5 bases). DNA for the CDR3: TGTGCCAGCAGCGACCGTCAGGGCGGCTCCTACGAGCAGTACTTC. Its translation is CASSDRQGGSYEQYF. Full variable domain (rest looked up from reference TRBV5-6 and TRBJ2-7): DAGVTQSPTHLIKTRGQQVTLRCSPKSGHDTVSWYQQALGQGPQFIFQYYEEEERQRGNFPDRFSGHQFPNYSSELNVNALLLGDSALYLCASSDRQGGSYEQYFGPGTRLTVT.